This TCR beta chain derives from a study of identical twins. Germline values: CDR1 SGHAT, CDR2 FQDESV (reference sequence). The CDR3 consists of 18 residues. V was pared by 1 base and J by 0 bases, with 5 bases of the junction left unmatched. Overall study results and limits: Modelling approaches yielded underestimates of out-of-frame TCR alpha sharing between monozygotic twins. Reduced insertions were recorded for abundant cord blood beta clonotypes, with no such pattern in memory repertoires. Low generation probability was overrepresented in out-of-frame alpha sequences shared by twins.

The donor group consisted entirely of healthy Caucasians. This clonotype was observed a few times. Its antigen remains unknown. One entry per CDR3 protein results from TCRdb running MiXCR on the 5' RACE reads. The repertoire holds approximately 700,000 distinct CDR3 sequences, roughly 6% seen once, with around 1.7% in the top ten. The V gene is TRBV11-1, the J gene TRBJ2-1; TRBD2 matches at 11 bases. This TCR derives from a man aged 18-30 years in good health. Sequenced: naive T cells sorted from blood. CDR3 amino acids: CASSLGVAGGISYNEQFF. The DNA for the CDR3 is TGTGCCAGCAGCTTAGGGGTAGCGGGAGGGATCTCCTACAATGAGCAGTTCTTC.